These 9 T cell receptor beta chains came from one sample sequenced in a study of PD-L1 blockade in urothelial cancer. TCRdb's table, derived via immunoSEQ multiplex PCR, lists solely in-frame clones and lacks some. The sample has approximately 100,000 clones; 91% are singletons. The starting material was PBMCs, obtained around atezolizumab (anti-PD-L1) treatment. Source of these receptors: a woman aged 80 or over with urothelial cancer.

The chain employs TRBV7-9 and TRBJ1-1; D call uncertain. The CDR3 loop spans 14 amino acids. The V gene's germline CDR1 is SEHNR and CDR2 FQNEAQ (reference sequence). Trimming took 3 bases from V and 4 from J, leaving 12 bases between them. CDR3 nucleotide sequence: TGTGCCAGCAGCTTCGAGGGAAGTAGCACTGAAGCTTTCTTT. This codes for CASSFEGSSTEAFF.

DNA for the CDR3: TGTGCCAGCAGTTCGACAGGGTCGGTAAACACTGAAGCTTTCTTT. Encoded protein: CASSSTGSVNTEAFF. The chain links TRBV27 to TRBJ1-1; 7 positions match TRBD1. Germline trimming cut 4 bases from V and 2 bases from J; bases unmatched to any gene: 7. The CDR3 runs 15 residues. Germline V gene data show CDR1 as MNHEY and CDR2 as SMNVEV (reference sequence).

This rearrangement joins TRBV19 to TRBJ2-3; D is uncertain. There are 14 residues in the CDR3. Trimming stripped 6 bases from V and 1 base from J, with 11 bases between. In germline, CDR1 is LNHDA, CDR2 SQIVND (reference sequence). The CDR3 DNA sequence: TGTGCCAGTAGAGTAACTAAGGGCACAGATACGCAGTATTTT. Its translation is CASRVTKGTDTQYF.

The chain has TRBV28 and TRBJ1-2; 7 bases are shared with TRBD1. From germline, CDR1 is MDHEN and CDR2 SYDVKM. The CDR3 totals 13 residues. Losses at the gene ends were 6 bases for V and 8 bases for J; bases not matched to a gene: 9. The CDR3: CASRGDADRGYTF. The CDR3 region has the DNA TGTGCCAGCAGAGGGGATGCGGACAGGGGCTACACCTTC.

The chain joins TRBV11-3 to TRBJ2-7; 7 nucleotides agree with TRBD1. This CDR3 is 15 amino acids long. Per germline, CDR1 SGHNT and CDR2 YENEEA. V was pared by 4 bases and J by 5 bases, with 11 bases of the junction left unmatched. The CDR3 nucleotides are TGTGCCAGCAGCTACAGACAGGGTCTACCTGACGAGCAGTACTTC. Its protein is CASSYRQGLPDEQYF.

The DNA of the CDR3 is TGCGCCAGCAGCTTGGAAGGACAGGGGGTCTATGGCTACACCTTC. Protein sequence: CASSLEGQGVYGYTF. The gene calls are TRBV5-1 and TRBJ1-2; 10 positions agree with TRBD1. The ends lost 0 bases at V and 4 bases at J; junction bases unmatched: 3. The CDR3 loop spans 15 amino acids. CDR1 and CDR2 (germline): SGHRS, YFSETQ. Full variable domain (outside the CDR3, taken from reference TRBV5-1 and TRBJ1-2): KAGVTQTPRYLIKTRGQQVTLSCSPISGHRSVSWYQQTPGQGLQFLFEYFSETQRNKGNFPGRFSGRQFSNSRSEMNVSTLELGDSALYLCASSLEGQGVYGYTFGSGTRLTVV.

This sequence joins TRBV7-8 and TRBJ1-4; D possibly corresponds to TRBD1 (5 bases). V lost 1 base and J 0 bases, leaving 9 bases between the germline ends. The CDR3 is 16 amino acids. Germline values: CDR1 SGHVS, CDR2 FQNEAQ. The CDR3 coding sequence is TGTGCCAGCAGCTTAGAGTTCAGGGCAACTAATGAAAAACTGTTTTTT. Its protein product is CASSLEFRATNEKLFF.

The CDR3 sequence: CASRRGQGGLFF. The CDR3 bases are TGTGCCAGCAGACGAGGACAGGGTGGACTGTTTTTT. The V call is TRBV28, the J call TRBJ1-4; 8 bases are shared with TRBD1. V lost 6 bases to trimming and J lost 13 bases; unmatched junction nucleotides: 7. The CDR3 sequence is 12 residues long. Germline-derived CDR1 and CDR2 are MDHEN and SYDVKM.

The rearrangement links TRBV9 to TRBJ2-7, with 12 bases identical to TRBD2. Germline V gene data show CDR1 as SGDLS and CDR2 as YYNGEE. There are 16 residues in the CDR3. The junction had 8 bases not matched to a gene; V was cut back by 3 bases and J by 4 bases. The CDR3 region has the DNA TGTGCCAGCAGCGCCCTCGGGACTAGCGGGTCTTACGAGCAGTACTTC. Encoded protein: CASSALGTSGSYEQYF.